This TCR beta chain was found in a study of OX40 agonist ivuxolimab in advanced cancers. The table came from immunoSEQ multiplex PCR; TCRdb's copy has only in-frame clones and leaves some out. Here the sample spans tens of thousands of clones, over 90% being singletons. This sequence originates from an adult with an advanced solid tumor such as melanoma, head and neck, liver or kidney cancer. The sequenced sample was CD4+ or CD8+ T cells sorted from blood, obtained in a trial of the OX40 agonist ivuxolimab.

In DNA form, the CDR3 reads TGTGCCAGCAGGGTGACCGGGAACCCGGCCTACGAGCAGTACTTC. Its protein product is CASRVTGNPAYEQYF. This rearrangement joins TRBV28 to TRBJ2-7; weak D call: TRBD2 (5 bases). The CDR3 totals 15 residues. CDR1 is MDHEN, CDR2 SYDVKM, per germline. The V end lost 6 bases, the J end lost 2 bases, and 17 bases lay between the germline ends.